This T cell receptor beta chain originates from a study of T-cell reconstitution after alpha-beta-depleted transplantation in children. Study-wide points: Some patients' high day-60 TCRbeta diversity was traced to surviving recipient T cells and thymic progenitors. T-cell counts and diversity at one year post-transplant came mainly from newly produced T cells. Several hundred expanded graft clones reportedly were the source of alpha-beta T cells about two months after transplant.

Unique molecular identifiers were used to barcode this TCRbeta library. TCRdb called the PCR reads again in MiXCR, with one record for every CDR3 protein. The data contain around 15,000 distinct CDR3 sequences, roughly 7.6% of them singletons. Comments on this clonotype: What it binds is unknown. Being one base from a much bigger clone, this may be a read error.

Deletions cut 0 bases from V and 7 bases from J, with 7 bases between. The CDR3 totals 13 residues. Germline V gene sequence: CDR1 LGHDT, CDR2 YNNKEL (reference sequence). The sample was PBMCs, mostly from graft donor cells, taken 60 days after TCRalphabeta/CD19-depleted stem cell transplant. This TCR was recovered from a boy less than two years old who had a stem cell transplant for Wiskott-Aldrich syndrome, so the T cells may come from the graft donor. V and J are TRBV3-1 and TRBJ2-1; D is uncertain. Here the CDR3 reads CASSQDRLNEQFF. CDR3 in DNA: TGTGCCAGCAGCCAAGATCGTCTGAATGAGCAGTTCTTC.